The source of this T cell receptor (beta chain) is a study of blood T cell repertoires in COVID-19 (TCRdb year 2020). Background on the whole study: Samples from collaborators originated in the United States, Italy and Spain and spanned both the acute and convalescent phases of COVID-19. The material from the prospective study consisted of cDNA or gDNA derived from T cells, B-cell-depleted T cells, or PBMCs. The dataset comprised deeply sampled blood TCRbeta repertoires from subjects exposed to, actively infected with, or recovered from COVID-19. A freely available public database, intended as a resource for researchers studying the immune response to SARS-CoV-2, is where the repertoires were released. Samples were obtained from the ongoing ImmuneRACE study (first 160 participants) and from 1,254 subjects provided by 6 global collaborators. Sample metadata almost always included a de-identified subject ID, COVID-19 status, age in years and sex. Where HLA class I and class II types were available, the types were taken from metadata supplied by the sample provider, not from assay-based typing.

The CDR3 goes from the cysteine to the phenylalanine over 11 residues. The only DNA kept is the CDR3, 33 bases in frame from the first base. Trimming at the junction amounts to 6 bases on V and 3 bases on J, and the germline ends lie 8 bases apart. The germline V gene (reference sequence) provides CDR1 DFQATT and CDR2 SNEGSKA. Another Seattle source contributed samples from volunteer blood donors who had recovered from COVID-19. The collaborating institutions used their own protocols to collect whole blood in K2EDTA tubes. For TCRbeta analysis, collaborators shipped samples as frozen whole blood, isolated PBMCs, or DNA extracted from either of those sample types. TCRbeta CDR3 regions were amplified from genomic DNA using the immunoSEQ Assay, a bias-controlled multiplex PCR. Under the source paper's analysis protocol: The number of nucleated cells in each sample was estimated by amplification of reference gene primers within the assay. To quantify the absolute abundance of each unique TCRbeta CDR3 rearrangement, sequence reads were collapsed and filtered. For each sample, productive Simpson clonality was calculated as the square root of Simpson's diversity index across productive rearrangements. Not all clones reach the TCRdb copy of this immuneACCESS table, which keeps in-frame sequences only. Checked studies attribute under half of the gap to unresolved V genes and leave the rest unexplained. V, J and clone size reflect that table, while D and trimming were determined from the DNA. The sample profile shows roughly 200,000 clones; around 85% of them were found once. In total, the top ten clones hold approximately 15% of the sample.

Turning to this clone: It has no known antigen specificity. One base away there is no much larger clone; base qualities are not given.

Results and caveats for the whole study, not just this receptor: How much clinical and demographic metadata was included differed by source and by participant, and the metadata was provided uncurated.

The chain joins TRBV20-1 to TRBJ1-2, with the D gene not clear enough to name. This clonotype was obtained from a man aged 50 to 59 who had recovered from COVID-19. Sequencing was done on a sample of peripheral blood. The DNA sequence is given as TGCAGTGCACACACAGACTATGGCTACACCTTC. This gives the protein CSAHTDYGYTF.